These T cell receptor beta chains were read from a single sample in a study of blood T cells in healthy people across ages. From the 5' RACE reads, TCRdb called clonotypes with MiXCR, one entry per CDR3 protein. The sample records 700,000 or so distinct CDR3 sequences, approximately 21% being singletons. Sample: blood. The receptors were sampled from a man between 65 and 85 years old in good health. CDR3s include the opening cysteine and the closing phenylalanine or tryptophan. The D gene is left open where the match is weak. Not all rows give a size; the values are once, few, many and, for expanded clones, a class.

J gene,V gene,clone size,D gene,CDR3 protein,CDR3 DNA
TRBJ2-7,TRBV27,few,TRBD1,CASRTTGGNEQYF,TGTGCCAGCAGGACTACAGGGGGCAACGAGCAGTACTTC
TRBJ2-1,TRBV9,-,TRBD1,CASSVEVGTGGGEQFF,TGTGCCAGCAGCGTAGAAGTGGGGACAGGGGGGGGTGAGCAGTTCTTC
TRBJ2-5,TRBV6-5,-,TRBD2,CASSYSIGEYGLAGGQETQYF,TGTGCCAGCAGTTACTCGATTGGGGAATACGGACTAGCGGGGGGCCAAGAGACCCAGTACTTC
TRBJ1-1,TRBV2,-,-,CASSRVPTEAFF,TGTGCCAGCAGCAGAGTTCCCACTGAAGCTTTCTTT
TRBJ2-7,TRBV5-1,few,-,CASSPKGYSYEQYF,TGCGCCAGCAGCCCTAAGGGCTACTCCTACGAGCAGTACTTC
TRBJ2-7,TRBV6-1,few,-,CASSELWGPYEQYF,TGTGCCAGCAGTGAATTGTGGGGTCCCTACGAGCAGTACTTC
TRBJ1-1,TRBV27,-,-,CASSLGGGGAREAFF,TGTGCCAGCAGTTTAGGAGGCGGGGGGGCTCGGGAAGCTTTCTTT
TRBJ1-2,TRBV4-1,-,-,CASSQAIGEGYGYTF,TGCGCCAGCAGCCAGGCCATCGGGGAGGGCTATGGCTACACCTTC
TRBJ1-1,TRBV3-1,-,-,CASSHKGLGSTEAFF,TGTGCCAGCAGCCATAAGGGGCTTGGGAGCACTGAAGCTTTCTTT
TRBJ2-7,TRBV5-4,many,TRBD1,CASSPDRDPYEQYF,TGTGCCAGCAGCCCGGACAGGGACCCCTACGAGCAGTACTTC
TRBJ1-3,TRBV7-9,few,TRBD1,CASSALTGETTIYF,TGTGCCAGCAGCGCGCTGACAGGGGAAACCACCATATATTTT
TRBJ1-1,TRBV7-2,-,TRBD1,CASSHTEGAFDTEAFF,TGTGCCAGCAGTCATACCGAGGGGGCTTTTGACACTGAAGCTTTCTTT
TRBJ2-3,TRBV4-3,-,TRBD2,CASSHSGGSTGTQYF,TGCGCCAGCAGCCACTCGGGCGGGAGCACAGGTACGCAGTATTTT
TRBJ1-1,TRBV28,-,-,CASSFGGPATEAFF,TGTGCCAGCAGTTTCGGGGGCCCGGCCACTGAAGCTTTCTTT
TRBJ1-1,TRBV7-2,-,TRBD1,CASSLTGGGITEAFF,TGTGCCAGCAGCTTAACAGGGGGAGGCATCACTGAAGCTTTCTTT
TRBJ2-3,TRBV3-1,-,-,CASSRNEGLASDTQYF,TGTGCCAGCAGCCGCAATGAGGGGCTGGCCTCAGATACGCAGTATTTT
TRBJ2-2,TRBV24-1,few,-,CATSDQTTGELFF,TGTGCCACCAGTGATCAGACTACCGGGGAGCTGTTTTTT
TRBJ2-7,TRBV20-1,-,-,CSAPGTYEQYF,TGCAGTGCCCCTGGGACCTACGAGCAGTACTTC
TRBJ2-1,TRBV12-3/TRBV12-4,-,-,CASSLPGPHQFF,TGTGCCAGCAGTTTACCGGGGCCCCACCAGTTCTTC
TRBJ2-1,TRBV12-3/TRBV12-4,few,TRBD2,CASSQLAGRVEQFF,TGTGCCAGCAGTCAACTAGCGGGGAGGGTTGAGCAGTTCTTC
TRBJ1-2,TRBV7-2,-,-,CASSRGEMGWTHGYTF,TGTGCCAGCAGCCGCGGGGAGATGGGATGGACCCATGGCTACACCTTC
TRBJ2-7,TRBV2,few,TRBD2,CASSDSSGGVYEQYF,TGTGCCAGCAGTGACTCTAGCGGGGGGGTTTACGAGCAGTACTTC
TRBJ2-1,TRBV12-3/TRBV12-4,few,TRBD2,CASRFGLAGVVEQFF,TGTGCCAGCAGATTTGGGCTAGCGGGAGTTGTTGAGCAGTTCTTC
TRBJ1-2,TRBV29-1,-,-,CSVEKPAKGYTF,TGCAGCGTTGAAAAACCTGCTAAGGGCTACACCTTC
TRBJ1-3,TRBV6-6,few,-,CASSYAIGGNTIYF,TGTGCCAGCAGTTACGCGATAGGCGGAAACACCATATATTTT
TRBJ2-3,TRBV7-3,few,-,CASSRTRVSSTDTQYF,TGTGCCAGCAGCCGCACCAGGGTTTCCTCGACAGATACGCAGTATTTT
TRBJ2-3,TRBV5-1,few,-,CASSSPVPSTDTQYF,TGCGCCAGCAGCTCTCCCGTTCCTAGCACAGATACGCAGTATTTT
TRBJ2-5,TRBV20-1,-,TRBD2,CSFALDAGEQETQYF,TGCAGCTTTGCCCTAGACGCGGGAGAACAAGAGACCCAGTACTTC
TRBJ2-1,TRBV7-9,few,-,CASSLGVAETYNEQFF,TGTGCCAGCAGCTTAGGTGTAGCCGAAACCTACAATGAGCAGTTCTTC
TRBJ2-4,TRBV28,-,TRBD1,CASSFPGGGNIQYF,TGTGCCAGCAGTTTCCCAGGGGGCGGAAACATTCAGTACTTC
TRBJ2-1,TRBV20-1,-,TRBD2,CSANSGTSGRTHYNEQFF,TGCAGTGCTAATTCCGGGACTAGCGGGCGGACCCACTACAATGAGCAGTTCTTC
TRBJ2-3,TRBV9,few,-,CASSHRQATSTQYF,TGTGCCAGCAGCCATCGACAGGCAACTAGTACGCAGTATTTT
TRBJ1-2,TRBV25-1,-,TRBD1,CASSGGTDSYGYTF,TGTGCCAGCAGTGGGGGGACAGACTCCTATGGCTACACCTTC
TRBJ2-1,TRBV3-1,-,TRBD2,CASSPPFSGGSYNEQFF,TGTGCCAGCAGCCCGCCCTTTAGCGGGGGGTCCTACAATGAGCAGTTCTTC
TRBJ2-1,TRBV12-3/TRBV12-4,-,-,CASKKRQATYNEQFF,TGTGCCAGCAAAAAAAGACAGGCGACGTACAATGAGCAGTTCTTC
TRBJ2-1,TRBV10-2,many,-,CAFQQDNEQFF,TGCGCCTTCCAACAGGACAATGAGCAGTTCTTC
TRBJ2-3,TRBV9,-,-,CASSVAVPTDTQYF,TGTGCCAGCAGCGTAGCGGTCCCCACAGATACGCAGTATTTT
TRBJ1-2,TRBV28,many,-,CASSLVNYGYTF,TGCGCCAGCAGCTTGGTAAACTATGGCTACACCTTC
TRBJ2-3,TRBV18,-,-,CASSPSMGRVPQYF,TGTGCCAGCTCACCATCTATGGGGCGGGTTCCGCAGTATTTT
TRBJ1-5,TRBV5-1,-,-,CASSLGGADQPQHF,TGCGCCAGCAGCTTGGGTGGGGCCGATCAGCCCCAGCATTTT
TRBJ2-2,TRBV5-1,few,-,CASAIGSGTTGELFF,TGCGCCAGTGCGATCGGTTCGGGGACCACCGGGGAGCTGTTTTTT
TRBJ1-4,TRBV4-1,-,-,CASSQDPGEKLFF,TGCGCCAGCAGCCAAGATCCCGGCGAAAAACTGTTTTTT
TRBJ2-3,TRBV24-1,-,TRBD2,CATSDRTSGSTDTQYF,TGTGCCACCAGTGATCGGACTAGCGGGAGCACAGATACGCAGTATTTT
TRBJ1-1,TRBV12-3/TRBV12-4,-,-,CASSLLQGYTEAFF,TGTGCCAGCAGTTTACTGCAGGGCTACACTGAAGCTTTCTTT
TRBJ2-1,TRBV20-1,-,TRBD2,CSARGRENEQFF,TGCAGTGCTAGAGGGCGGGAGAATGAGCAGTTCTTC
TRBJ2-1,TRBV7-3,-,TRBD2,CASSLYAAASGRDEQFF,TGTGCCAGCAGCTTATACGCTGCGGCTAGCGGGAGGGATGAGCAGTTCTTC
TRBJ2-5,TRBV20-1,-,-,CSARVLTSSETQYF,TGCAGTGCTAGAGTGTTAACTAGCTCGGAGACCCAGTACTTC
TRBJ1-2,TRBV7-2,many,-,CASSPSPGSGVGYTF,TGTGCCAGCAGCCCCTCGCCGGGCTCTGGGGTCGGCTACACCTTC
TRBJ2-5,TRBV2,-,-,CASSDETSSVETQYF,TGTGCCAGCAGTGATGAGACTTCAAGTGTGGAGACCCAGTACTTC